This note documents a single TCR beta chain sequence. What it binds is not known. TCRdb reprocessed the reads via MiXCR and lists one record per CDR3 protein. This table has around 310,000 distinct CDR3 sequences, roughly 16% appearing once. This entry is derived from a study of T cell repertoires in cytomegalovirus infection. Looking at the study overall: The public TCR beta signatures pointed to both CMV infection and matching HLA type.

Whole-study findings and limits: HLA-C-restricted CMV clonotypes gave the most frequent clonotype in two of eight donors. Summed public TCR beta family frequency identified CMV carriers bearing the relevant HLA.

Germline values: CDR1 DFQATT, CDR2 SNEGSKA (reference sequence). There are 15 residues in the CDR3. V gave up 7 bases and J gave up 5 bases, with 23 bases separating them. The sequence derives from a human donor in good health (CMV status not recorded). Some clones in this sample may be carry-over from other donors' samples. This chain connects TRBV20-1 to TRBJ2-5, with D hard to call. Sequences were obtained from PBMCs. The CDR3 DNA reads TGCAGTGGGCCCCGAAAGCAACCTTTCCAGGAGACCCAGTACTTC. Amino acids: CSGPRKQPFQETQYF.